This entry concerns a single T cell receptor beta chain. The antigen remains undetermined. In each sample, about 100,000 TCR templates were assayed. The assay was immunoSEQ multiplex PCR, and TCRdb's table has in-frame clones only and misses some. This sample has more than 85,000 clones, with approximately 90% found just once. CDR3 length equals 13 residues. The germline V gene has CDR1 KGHSH and CDR2 LQKENI. V trimming: 2 bases; J trimming: 5 bases; junction bases outside the gene matches: 0. The data belong to a study of siplizumab effects on memory and regulatory T cells. The study, taken as a whole, reports: Proliferating Tregs' suppressive function in siplizumab cultures went unconfirmed. The study found that siplizumab significantly reduced alloreactive sequences traceable to unstimulated CD4+ memory cells. Unstimulated subsets contained matches for only a minor fraction of alloreactive clones.

Sequenced: CD4+ T cells sorted from blood. The V gene is TRBV18, the J gene TRBJ1-5; 7 bases fit TRBD1. The TCR sequence derives from a human donor in good health. The DNA of the CDR3 is TGTGCCAGCTCACCAACAGGGGATCAGCCCCAGCATTTT. This translates into CASSPTGDQPQHF.